The rows below give T cell receptor beta chains drawn from one sample of a study of shared clonotypes between healthy human individuals. Some clones are missing from TCRdb's copy, which holds only in-frame ones; the method was immunoSEQ multiplex PCR. The sample holds under 2.5 million clones, 80% to 95% seen once. The material sequenced was naive CD4+ T cells from PBMCs. The source is a man aged 18 to 35 in good health. Some clones in this sample may be carry-over from other donors' samples. CDR3s include the opening cysteine and the closing phenylalanine or tryptophan. A D gene is named only where the DNA matches it firmly. Rows may omit the clone size; those that give it use once, few, many or a size class.

V	D	size	J	CDR3	DNA
TRBV6-4	.	.	TRBJ2-6	CASRQTSGANVLTF	TGTGCCAGCAGACAAACCTCTGGGGCCAACGTCCTGACTTTC
TRBV18	TRBD2	once	TRBJ2-7	CASSLPGGSGATYEQYF	TGTGCCAGCTCACTACCCGGGGGTAGCGGGGCAACCTACGAGCAGTACTTC
TRBV4-1	.	.	TRBJ2-7	CASSQGLTEGEQYF	TGCGCCAGCAGCCAAGGTCTCACCGAGGGGGAACAGTACTTC
TRBV28	TRBD2	.	TRBJ2-1	CASSSPRPGSGRNEQFF	TGTGCCAGCAGTTCCCCCCGCCCCGGGAGCGGGAGGAATGAGCAGTTCTTC
TRBV28	.	.	TRBJ1-1	CASSLGMTGNTEAFF	TGTGCCAGCAGTTTAGGGATGACAGGTAACACTGAAGCTTTCTTT
TRBV28	TRBD2	.	TRBJ2-3	CASSLWELAGGTDTQYF	TGTGCCAGCAGTTTATGGGAACTAGCGGGAGGCACAGATACGCAGTATTTT
TRBV27	.	once	TRBJ1-1	CASSYKGRNTEAFF	TGTGCCAGCAGTTATAAGGGGAGGAACACTGAAGCTTTCTTT
TRBV2	.	.	TRBJ2-1	CASSGFNEQFF	TGTGCCAGCAGTGGGTTCAATGAGCAGTTCTTC
TRBV28	TRBD1	.	TRBJ1-5	CASRNRGGVGQPQHF	TGTGCCAGCAGGAACCGAGGGGGCGTGGGGCAGCCCCAGCATTTT
TRBV5-5	TRBD2	.	TRBJ2-1	CASSLLGGSSYNEQFF	TGTGCCAGCAGCTTGTTAGGCGGGAGTTCATACAATGAGCAGTTCTTC
TRBV27	.	.	TRBJ1-1	CASSLTSRGGETEAFF	TGTGCCAGCAGTTTAACGTCTAGGGGAGGCGAGACTGAAGCTTTCTTT
TRBV18	TRBD1	.	TRBJ2-1	CASSPQGSYNEQFF	TGTGCCAGCTCCCCACAGGGGTCCTACAATGAGCAGTTCTTC
TRBV28	.	.	TRBJ2-7	CASSLVVGEQYF	TGTGCCAGCAGTTTAGTGGTAGGCGAGCAGTACTTC
TRBV13	.	.	TRBJ2-6	CASQMAGLGANVLTF	TGTGCCAGTCAAATGGCCGGGCTCGGGGCCAACGTCCTGACTTTC
TRBV5-1	.	.	TRBJ2-1	CASSLMTDEQFF	TGCGCCAGCAGCTTGATGACCGATGAGCAGTTCTTC
TRBV28	TRBD1	.	TRBJ2-7	CASSLTGTDPYEQYF	TGTGCCAGCAGTTTAACCGGGACAGATCCCTACGAGCAGTACTTC
TRBV10-3	.	.	TRBJ1-1	CATCAGPTNTEAFF	TGTGCCACCTGTGCCGGACCGACTAACACTGAAGCTTTCTTT
TRBV4-1	.	.	TRBJ1-4	CASSQDRPGDEKLFF	TGCGCCAGCAGCCAAGATAGGCCAGGGGATGAAAAACTGTTTTTT
TRBV7-2	.	.	TRBJ1-1	CASSAGGQYTEAFF	TGTGCCAGCAGCGCCGGTGGCCAGTACACTGAAGCTTTCTTT
TRBV18	TRBD2	.	TRBJ2-3	CASSPRTSGGSTDTQYF	TGTGCCAGCTCACCACGGACTAGCGGGGGGAGCACAGATACGCAGTATTTT
TRBV5-7	TRBD1	.	TRBJ1-2	CASRPDRGYGYTF	TGTGCCAGCAGACCCGACAGGGGATATGGCTACACCTTC
TRBV27	.	.	TRBJ1-1	CASSLFGRGIDTEAFF	TGTGCCAGCAGTTTATTCGGTCGAGGGATAGACACTGAAGCTTTCTTT
TRBV9	TRBD1	.	TRBJ2-1	CASSVGQGVPYNEQFF	TGTGCCAGCAGCGTAGGACAGGGGGTCCCCTACAATGAGCAGTTCTTC
TRBV2	.	.	TRBJ2-1	CASSESTEQFF	TGTGCCAGCAGTGAAAGCACTGAGCAGTTCTTC
TRBV28	TRBD1	.	TRBJ1-4	CASSSGQAAREKLFF	TGTGCCAGCAGTTCCGGACAGGCGGCTCGTGAAAAACTGTTTTTT
TRBV4-1	.	.	TRBJ2-3	CASSHRRTTPSTDTQYF	TGCGCCAGCAGCCACCGCCGGACAACCCCTAGCACAGATACGCAGTATTTT
TRBV27	TRBD1	.	TRBJ1-2	CASSFKGANIFTGYTF	TGTGCCAGCAGTTTCAAGGGGGCCAACATCTTCACGGGCTACACCTTC
TRBV6-5	.	.	TRBJ2-2	CASIYQATGELFF	TGTGCCAGCATCTACCAGGCCACCGGGGAGCTGTTTTTT
TRBV7-8	TRBD1	once	TRBJ2-1	CASRPKDRDSYNEQFF	TGTGCCAGCAGACCGAAGGACAGGGATTCCTACAATGAGCAGTTCTTC
TRBV18	.	.	TRBJ2-7	CASSPPGTYEQYF	TGTGCCAGCTCACCGCCAGGGACCTACGAGCAGTACTTC
TRBV5-4	TRBD1	.	TRBJ2-1	CASSLGGQEGFF	TGTGCCAGCAGCTTGGGGGGACAGGAAGGCTTCTTC
TRBV7-2	TRBD2	.	TRBJ2-4	CASSSRGTSGDLAKNIQYF	TGTGCCAGCAGCTCCCGGGGGACTAGCGGAGACCTAGCCAAAAACATTCAGTACTTC
TRBV15	TRBD1	.	TRBJ1-3	CATREDRVTGNTIYF	TGTGCCACCAGGGAGGACAGGGTCACTGGAAACACCATATATTTT
TRBV29-1	TRBD1	.	TRBJ2-1	CSVGDRIPYNEQFF	TGCAGCGTTGGGGACAGGATTCCTTACAATGAGCAGTTCTTC
TRBV27	.	.	TRBJ1-1	CASRGLLNTEAFF	TGTGCCAGCAGGGGACTATTGAACACTGAAGCTTTCTTT
TRBV2	.	.	TRBJ2-4	CATRSLAKNIQYF	TGTGCCACCAGGTCACTAGCCAAAAACATTCAGTACTTC
TRBV7-6	TRBD2	.	TRBJ2-1	CASSLGGTSGRWDEQFF	TGTGCCAGCAGCTTAGGGGGGACTAGCGGGAGATGGGATGAGCAGTTCTTC